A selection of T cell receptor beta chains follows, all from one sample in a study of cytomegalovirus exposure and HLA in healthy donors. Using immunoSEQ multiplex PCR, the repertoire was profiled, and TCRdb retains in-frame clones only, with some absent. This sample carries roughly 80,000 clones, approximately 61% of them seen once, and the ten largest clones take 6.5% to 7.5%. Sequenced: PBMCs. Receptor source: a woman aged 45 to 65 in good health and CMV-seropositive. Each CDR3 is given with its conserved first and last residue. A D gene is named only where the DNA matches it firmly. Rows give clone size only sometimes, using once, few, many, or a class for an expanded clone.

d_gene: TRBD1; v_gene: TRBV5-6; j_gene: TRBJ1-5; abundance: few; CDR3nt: TGTGCCAGCAGCTTGGGGACAGGCTCCCCCTTACCCCAGCATTTT; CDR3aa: CASSLGTGSPLPQHF
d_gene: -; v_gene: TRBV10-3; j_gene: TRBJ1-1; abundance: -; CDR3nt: TGTGCCATCAGTGAGATTACAGGCACTGAAGCTTTCTTT; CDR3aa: CAISEITGTEAFF
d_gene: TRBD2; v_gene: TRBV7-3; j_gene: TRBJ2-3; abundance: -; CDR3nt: TGTGCCAGCAGCTTATGGGCTAGCGGGGGCCGTAGCACAGATACGCAGTATTTT; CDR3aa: CASSLWASGGRSTDTQYF
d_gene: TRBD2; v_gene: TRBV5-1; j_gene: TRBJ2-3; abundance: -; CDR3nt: TGCGCCAGCAGCTTGGGATTGGTAGCGGGGGGGAATACGCAGTATTTT; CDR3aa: CASSLGLVAGGNTQYF
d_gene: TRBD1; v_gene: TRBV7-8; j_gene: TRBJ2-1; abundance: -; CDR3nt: TGTGCCAGCAGCTCGTGGACAGGGTACGGCAATGAGCAGTTCTTC; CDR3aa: CASSSWTGYGNEQFF
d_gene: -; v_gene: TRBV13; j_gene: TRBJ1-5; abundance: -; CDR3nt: TGTGCCAGCAGCTTTGCGGGGGGAATGGGTCAGCCCCAGCATTTT; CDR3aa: CASSFAGGMGQPQHF
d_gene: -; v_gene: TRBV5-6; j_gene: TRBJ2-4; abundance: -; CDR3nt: TGTGCCAGCAGCTTGGTTGGGAGACTTTTAGCCAAAAACATTCAGTACTTC; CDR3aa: CASSLVGRLLAKNIQYF
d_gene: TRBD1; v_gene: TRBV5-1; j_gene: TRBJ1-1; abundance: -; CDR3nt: TGCGCCAGCAGCTTTTGGACAGGGAACACTGAAGCTTTCTTT; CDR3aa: CASSFWTGNTEAFF
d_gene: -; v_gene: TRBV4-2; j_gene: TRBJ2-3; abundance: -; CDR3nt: TGTGCCAGCAGCCAAGAGAAGCGGGTAACAGATACGCAGTATTTT; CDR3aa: CASSQEKRVTDTQYF
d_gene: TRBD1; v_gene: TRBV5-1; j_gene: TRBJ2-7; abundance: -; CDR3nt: TGCGCCAGCAGCCTGGGCCCGGGACAGCCCTACGAGCAGTACTTC; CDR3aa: CASSLGPGQPYEQYF
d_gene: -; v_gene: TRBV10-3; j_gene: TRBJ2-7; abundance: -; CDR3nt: TGTGCCATCAGTCGGGACAATTCCTACGAGCAGTACTTC; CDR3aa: CAISRDNSYEQYF
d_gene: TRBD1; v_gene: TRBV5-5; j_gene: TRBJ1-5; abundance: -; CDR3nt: TGTGCCAGCAGCTTGAGGGGACAGGCGAATCAGCCCCAGCATTTT; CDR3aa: CASSLRGQANQPQHF
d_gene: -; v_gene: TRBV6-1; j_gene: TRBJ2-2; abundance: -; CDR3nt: TGTGCCAGCAGTGAGCCCGCCGGCACCGGGGAGCTGTTTTTT; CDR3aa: CASSEPAGTGELFF
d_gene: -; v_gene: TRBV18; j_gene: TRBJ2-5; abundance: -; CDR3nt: TGTGCCAGCTCACCGGTCCTCCGGGATTCCCAAGAGACCCAGTACTTC; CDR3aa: CASSPVLRDSQETQYF
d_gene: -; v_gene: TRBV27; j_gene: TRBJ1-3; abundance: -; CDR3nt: TGTGCCAGCAGAGAGGGAACTAGAGGAAACACCATATATTTT; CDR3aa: CASREGTRGNTIYF
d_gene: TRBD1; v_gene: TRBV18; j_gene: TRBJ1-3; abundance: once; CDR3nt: TGTGCCAGCTCACTTTCCCAGGGGGCTGGAAACACCATATATTTT; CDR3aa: CASSLSQGAGNTIYF
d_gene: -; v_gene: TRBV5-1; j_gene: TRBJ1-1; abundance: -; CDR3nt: TGCGCCAGCAGCTTGTACGACACCAAGAACACTGAAGCTTTCTTT; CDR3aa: CASSLYDTKNTEAFF
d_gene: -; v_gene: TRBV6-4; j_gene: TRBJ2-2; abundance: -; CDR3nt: TGTGCCAGCAGTTTTACGGGCGGGGAGCTGCTTTTT; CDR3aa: CASSFTGGELLF
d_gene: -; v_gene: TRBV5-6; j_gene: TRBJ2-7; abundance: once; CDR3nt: TGTGCCAGCAGCTTGGGAGGCAACTCCTACGAGCAGTACTTC; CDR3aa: CASSLGGNSYEQYF
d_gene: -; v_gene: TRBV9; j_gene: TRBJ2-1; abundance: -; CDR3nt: TGTGCCAGCAGCGTACTGCCAGATAAATACAATGAGCAGTTCTTC; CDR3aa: CASSVLPDKYNEQFF
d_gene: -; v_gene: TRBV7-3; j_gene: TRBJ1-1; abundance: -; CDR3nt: TGTGCCAGCAGCCCTGACAAAAACACTGAAGCTTTCTTT; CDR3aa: CASSPDKNTEAFF
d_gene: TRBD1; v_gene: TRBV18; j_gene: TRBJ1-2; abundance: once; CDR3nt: TGTGCCAGCTCACCACTCGCGGACAGGGGGCATAGCTATGGCTACACCTTC; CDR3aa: CASSPLADRGHSYGYTF
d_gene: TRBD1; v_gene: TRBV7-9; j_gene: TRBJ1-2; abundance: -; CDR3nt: TGTGCCAGCAGACACCGACAGGGGACCAACTATGGCTACACCTTC; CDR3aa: CASRHRQGTNYGYTF
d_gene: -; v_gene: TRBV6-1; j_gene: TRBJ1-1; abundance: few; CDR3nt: TGTGCCAGCAGTGAAGCTGGACTGGCATGGGCTTTCTTT; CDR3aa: CASSEAGLAWAFF
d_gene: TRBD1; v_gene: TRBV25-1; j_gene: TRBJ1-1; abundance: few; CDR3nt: TGTGCCAGCAGCCGGGACAGGGGGTCTAACACTGAAGCTTTCTTT; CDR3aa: CASSRDRGSNTEAFF
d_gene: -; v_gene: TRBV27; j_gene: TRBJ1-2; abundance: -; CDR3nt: TGTGCCAGCAGTTTAAATTACCCTTCTAGGGGCTACACCTTC; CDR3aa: CASSLNYPSRGYTF
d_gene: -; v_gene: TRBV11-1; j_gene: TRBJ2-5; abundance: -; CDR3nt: TGTGCCAGCACCTTACGAGGTTTGACTAGCCAAGAGACCCAGTACTTC; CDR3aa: CASTLRGLTSQETQYF
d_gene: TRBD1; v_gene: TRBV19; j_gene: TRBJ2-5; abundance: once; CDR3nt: TGTGCCACCTGGGGACAGGGATTACGAGAGCAGTACTTC; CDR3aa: CATWGQGLREQYF
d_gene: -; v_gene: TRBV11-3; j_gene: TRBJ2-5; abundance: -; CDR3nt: TGTGCCAGCAGCTCCGGAGGGGATGGGGCCCAAGAGACCCAGTACTTC; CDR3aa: CASSSGGDGAQETQYF